These 8 T cell receptor beta chains share one sample of origin, sequenced in a study of T cells in Graves' hyperthyroidism and ophthalmopathy. The TCR beta CDR3 regions underwent amplification using RNA transcripts as the source. The HTBI primer set was used in a first-round RT-PCR of the TCR CDR3. TCRdb independently ran MiXCR on the multiplex PCR reads; one entry per CDR3 protein. The sample carries some 620,000 distinct CDR3 sequences, roughly 15% recorded once. Input material: blood. These receptors were collected from a young woman with Graves' hyperthyroidism.

This clonotype was counted ten times or more. The chain recombines TRBV12-3 or TRBV12-4 with TRBJ2-3; the match to TRBD1 covers 7 bases. V lost 5 bases to trimming and J lost 4 bases; unmatched junction nucleotides: 9. This CDR3 is 15 amino acids long. The CDR3 is CASSDSGQIPDTQYF. As DNA, the CDR3 is TGTGCCAGCAGTGATTCGGGACAGATACCAGATACGCAGTATTTT.

The chain has TRBV28 and TRBJ2-1; weak D call: TRBD2 (5 bases). V lost 2 bases and J lost 1, with 15 bases in between. CDR3 length: 17 residues. Germline loops: CDR1 MDHEN, CDR2 SYDVKM. Written as DNA, the CDR3 is TGTGCCAGCAGTTTAACCGTTGGGAGTGGGTCCTACAATGAGCAGTTCTTC. This translates into CASSLTVGSGSYNEQFF.

The CDR3 protein is CASSLSGRSYNSPLHF. For the CDR3, the DNA is TGTGCCAGCAGTCTCTCAGGGAGATCCTATAATTCACCCCTCCACTTT. The rearrangement uses TRBV28 and TRBJ1-6, with D maybe TRBD1 (5 bases). The CDR3 covers 16 residues. The germline V and J ends were trimmed by 5 bases and 1 base, with 12 bases remaining between them. The germline V gene has CDR1 MDHEN and CDR2 SYDVKM.

This clonotype was counted at least ten times. The rearrangement links TRBV28 to TRBJ2-2, with D hard to call. V gave up 7 bases and J gave up 3 bases, with 6 bases separating them. Germline CDR1 and CDR2: MDHEN and SYDVKM. The CDR3 is made up of 12 amino acids. The CDR3 region is CASNRDTGELFF. In DNA, the CDR3 is TGTGCCAGCAACCGGGACACCGGGGAGCTGTTTTTT.

The V and J genes are TRBV12-3 or TRBV12-4 and TRBJ1-1; D not resolved. Trimming removed 6 bases from V and 10 bases from J, with 15 bases in between. The CDR3 loop spans 12 amino acids. The CDR3 reads CASSNWALGAFF. The CDR3 bases are TGTGCCAGCAGCAATTGGGCCCTCGGAGCTTTCTTT.

This clonotype was picked up many times. The chain recombines TRBV5-1 with TRBJ2-7; 8 nucleotides agree with TRBD2. Per germline, CDR1 SGHRS and CDR2 YFSETQ. The CDR3 is 15 amino acids. J lost 3 bases, V lost 5 bases, and 10 bases had no gene match. The chain's CDR3 is CASRAASGRLYEQYF. DNA for the CDR3: TGCGCCAGCAGAGCCGCAAGCGGGAGACTCTACGAGCAGTACTTC.

This clonotype was recorded many times. The chain joins TRBV6-1 to TRBJ1-1; D ambiguous. Germline loops: CDR1 MNHNS, CDR2 SASEGT. CDR3 length: 13 amino acids. Trimming pared 6 bases from V and 0 bases from J, leaving 8 bases between. In DNA form, the CDR3 reads TGTGCCAGCAGATTCGGCTTGAACACTGAAGCTTTCTTT. Translating gives CASRFGLNTEAFF.

This clonotype came up a few times. The junction shows a germline mismatch at one end, possibly a read error. The genes are TRBV7-3 and TRBJ2-1, with D perhaps matching TRBD2 (5 bases). The CDR3 consists of 14 residues. Germline V gives CDR1 SGHTA, CDR2 FQGTGA. The CDR3 here is CTSSPRRLEGEQFF. The DNA of the CDR3 is TGTACCAGCAGCCCGCGACGCTTAGAGGGTGAGCAGTTCTTC.